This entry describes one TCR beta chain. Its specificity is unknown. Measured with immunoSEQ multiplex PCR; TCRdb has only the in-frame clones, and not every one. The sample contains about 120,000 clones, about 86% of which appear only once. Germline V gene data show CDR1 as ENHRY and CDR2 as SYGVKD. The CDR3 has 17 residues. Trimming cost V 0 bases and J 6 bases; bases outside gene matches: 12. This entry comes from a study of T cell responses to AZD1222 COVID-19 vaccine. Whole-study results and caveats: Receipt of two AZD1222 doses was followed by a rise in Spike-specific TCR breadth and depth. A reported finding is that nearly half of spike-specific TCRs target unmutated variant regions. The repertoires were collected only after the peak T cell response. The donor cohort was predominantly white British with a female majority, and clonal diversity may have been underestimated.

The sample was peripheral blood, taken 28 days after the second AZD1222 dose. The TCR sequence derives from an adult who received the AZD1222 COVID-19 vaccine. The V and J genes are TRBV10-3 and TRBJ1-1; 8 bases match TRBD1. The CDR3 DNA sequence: TGTGCCATCAGTGAGTCTTTCCCGGCAGGGGGCGTTTCTGAAGCTTTCTTT. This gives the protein CAISESFPAGGVSEAFF.